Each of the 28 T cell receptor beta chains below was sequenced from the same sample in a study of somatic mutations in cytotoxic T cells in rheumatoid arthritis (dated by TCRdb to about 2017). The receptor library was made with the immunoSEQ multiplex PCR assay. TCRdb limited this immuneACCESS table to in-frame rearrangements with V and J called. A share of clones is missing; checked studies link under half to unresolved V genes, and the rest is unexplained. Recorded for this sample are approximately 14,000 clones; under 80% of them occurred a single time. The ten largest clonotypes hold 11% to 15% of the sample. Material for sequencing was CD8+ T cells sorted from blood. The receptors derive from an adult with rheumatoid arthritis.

DNA of the CDR3: TGTGCCAGCAGCCAAACAGGGTTCTATGGCTACACCTTC. Its translation: CASSQTGFYGYTF. The rearrangement uses TRBV27 and TRBJ1-2, with D perhaps TRBD1 (6 bases). The V gene's germline CDR1 is MNHEY and CDR2 SMNVEV (reference sequence). Deletions cut 6 bases from V and 4 bases from J, with 12 bases between. The CDR3 runs 13 residues.

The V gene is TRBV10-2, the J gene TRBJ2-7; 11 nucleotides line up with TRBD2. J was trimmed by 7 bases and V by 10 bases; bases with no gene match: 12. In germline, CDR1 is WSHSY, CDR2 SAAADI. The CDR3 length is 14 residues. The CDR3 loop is CATEVSGGAGEQYF. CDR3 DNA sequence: TGCGCCACCGAGGTTAGCGGGGGGGCAGGGGAGCAGTACTTC.

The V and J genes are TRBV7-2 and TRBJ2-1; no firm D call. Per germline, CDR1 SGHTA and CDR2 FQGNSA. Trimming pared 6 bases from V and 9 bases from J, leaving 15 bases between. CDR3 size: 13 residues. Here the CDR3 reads CASSNPVKPEQFF. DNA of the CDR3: TGTGCCAGCAGTAACCCTGTGAAGCCTGAGCAGTTCTTC.

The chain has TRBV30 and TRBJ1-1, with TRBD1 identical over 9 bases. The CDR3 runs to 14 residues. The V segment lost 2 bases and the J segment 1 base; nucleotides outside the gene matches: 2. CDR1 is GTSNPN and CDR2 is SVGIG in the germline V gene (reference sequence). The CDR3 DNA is TGTGCCTGGAGTCCGGGACAGGGGAACACTGAAGCTTTCTTT. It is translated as CAWSPGQGNTEAFF.

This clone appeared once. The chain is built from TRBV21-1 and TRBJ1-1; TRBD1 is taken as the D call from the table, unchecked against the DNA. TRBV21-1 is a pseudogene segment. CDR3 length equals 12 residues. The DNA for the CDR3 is TGTGCCAGGTCAGGCTCGAACACTGAAGCTTTCTTT. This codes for CARSGSNTEAFF.

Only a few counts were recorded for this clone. The CDR3 DNA reads TGCGCCAGCAGCCAAGCCTCAGGGGGCGCTGAAGCTTTCTTT. Residues: CASSQASGGAEAFF. The V gene is TRBV4-1, the J gene TRBJ1-1, with 8 positions matching TRBD1. The CDR3 consists of 14 residues. Germline values: CDR1 MGHRA, CDR2 YSYEKL. J lost 6 bases, V lost 1 base, and 4 bases had no gene match.

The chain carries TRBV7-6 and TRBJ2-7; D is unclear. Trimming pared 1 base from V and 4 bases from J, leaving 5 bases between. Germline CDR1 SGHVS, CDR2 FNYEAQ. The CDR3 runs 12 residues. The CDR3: CASSLGAYEQYF. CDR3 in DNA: TGTGCCAGCAGCTTAGGAGCTTACGAGCAGTACTTC.

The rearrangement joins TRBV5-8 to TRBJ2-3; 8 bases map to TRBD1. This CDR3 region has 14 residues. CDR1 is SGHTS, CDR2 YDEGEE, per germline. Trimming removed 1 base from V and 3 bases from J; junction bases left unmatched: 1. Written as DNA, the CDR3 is TGTGCCAGCAGCTTGCACAGGGGGACAGATACGCAGTATTTT. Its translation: CASSLHRGTDTQYF.

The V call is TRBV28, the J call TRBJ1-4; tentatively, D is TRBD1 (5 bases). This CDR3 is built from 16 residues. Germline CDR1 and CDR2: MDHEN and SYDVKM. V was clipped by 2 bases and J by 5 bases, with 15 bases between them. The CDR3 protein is CASSLPRVNGNEKLFF. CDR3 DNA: TGTGCCAGCAGTTTACCCAGGGTAAACGGGAATGAAAAACTGTTTTTT.

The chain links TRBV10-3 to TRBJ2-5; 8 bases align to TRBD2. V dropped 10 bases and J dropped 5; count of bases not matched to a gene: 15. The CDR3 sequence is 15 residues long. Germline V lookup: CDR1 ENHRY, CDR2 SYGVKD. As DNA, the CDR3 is TGTGCCACGAAAAGGCCGGGACTAGGTGAGGAGACCCAGTACTTC. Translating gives CATKRPGLGEETQYF.

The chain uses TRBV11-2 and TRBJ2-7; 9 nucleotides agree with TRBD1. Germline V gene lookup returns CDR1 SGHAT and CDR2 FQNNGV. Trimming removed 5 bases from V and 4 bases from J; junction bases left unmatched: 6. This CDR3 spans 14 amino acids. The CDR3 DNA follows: TGTGCCAGCAGCCAAACAGGGGGCAGGTACGAGCAGTACTTC. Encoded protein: CASSQTGGRYEQYF.

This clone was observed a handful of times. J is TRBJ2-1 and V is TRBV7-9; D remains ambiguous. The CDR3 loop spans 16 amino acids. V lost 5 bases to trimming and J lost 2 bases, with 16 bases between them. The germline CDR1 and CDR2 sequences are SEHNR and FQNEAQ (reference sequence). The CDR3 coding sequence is TGTGCCAGCAGCCCTAGGTTGCAGGTGACCTACAATGAGCAGTTCTTC. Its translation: CASSPRLQVTYNEQFF. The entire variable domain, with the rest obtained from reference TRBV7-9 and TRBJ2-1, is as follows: DTGVSQNPRHKITKRGQNVTFRCDPISEHNRLYWYRQTLGQGPEFLTYFQNEAQLEKSRLLSDRFSAERPKGSFSTLEIQRTEQGDSAMYLCASSPRLQVTYNEQFFGPGTRLTVL.

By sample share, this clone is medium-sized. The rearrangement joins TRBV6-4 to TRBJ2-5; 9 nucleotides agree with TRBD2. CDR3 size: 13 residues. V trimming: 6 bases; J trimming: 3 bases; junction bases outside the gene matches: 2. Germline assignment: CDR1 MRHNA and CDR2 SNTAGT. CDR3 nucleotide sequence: TGTGCCAGCAGCAGACTAGCGGAAGAGACCCAGTACTTC. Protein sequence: CASSRLAEETQYF.

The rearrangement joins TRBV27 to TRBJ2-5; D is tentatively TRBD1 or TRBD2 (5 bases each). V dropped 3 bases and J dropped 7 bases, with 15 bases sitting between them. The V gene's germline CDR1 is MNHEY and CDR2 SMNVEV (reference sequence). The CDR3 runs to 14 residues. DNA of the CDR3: TGTGCCAGCAGTTTGGGACGCTCATTGGGGACCCAGTACTTC. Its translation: CASSLGRSLGTQYF.

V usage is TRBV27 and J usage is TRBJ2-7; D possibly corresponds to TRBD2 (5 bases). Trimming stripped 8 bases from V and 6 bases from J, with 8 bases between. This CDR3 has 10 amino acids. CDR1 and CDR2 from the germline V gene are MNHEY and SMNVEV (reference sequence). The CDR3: CASGSLEQYF. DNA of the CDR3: TGTGCCAGCGGGAGCCTCGAGCAGTACTTC.

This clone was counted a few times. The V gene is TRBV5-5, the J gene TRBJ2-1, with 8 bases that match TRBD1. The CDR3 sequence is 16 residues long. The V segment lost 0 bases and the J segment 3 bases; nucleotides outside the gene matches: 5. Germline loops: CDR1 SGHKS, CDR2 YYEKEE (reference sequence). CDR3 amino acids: CASSLAHGQGYNEQFF. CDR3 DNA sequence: TGTGCCAGCAGCTTGGCGCACGGACAGGGCTACAATGAGCAGTTCTTC.

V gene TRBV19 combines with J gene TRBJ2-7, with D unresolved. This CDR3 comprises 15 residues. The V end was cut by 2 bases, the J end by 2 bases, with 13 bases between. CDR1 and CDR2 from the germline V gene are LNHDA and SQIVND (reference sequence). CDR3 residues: CASSISLGVAYEQYF. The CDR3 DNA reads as TGTGCCAGTAGTATATCACTTGGGGTAGCCTACGAGCAGTACTTC.

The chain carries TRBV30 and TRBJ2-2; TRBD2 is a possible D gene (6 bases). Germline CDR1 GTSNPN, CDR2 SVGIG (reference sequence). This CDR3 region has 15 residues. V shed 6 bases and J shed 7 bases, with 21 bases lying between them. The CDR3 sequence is CACPRGGLSNGELFF. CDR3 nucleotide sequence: TGTGCCTGCCCCCGGGGTGGACTAAGCAACGGGGAGCTGTTTTTT.

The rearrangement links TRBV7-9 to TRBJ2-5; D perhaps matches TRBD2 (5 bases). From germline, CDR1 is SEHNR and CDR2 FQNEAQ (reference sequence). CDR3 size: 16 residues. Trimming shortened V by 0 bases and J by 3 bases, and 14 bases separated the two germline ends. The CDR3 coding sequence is TGTGCCAGCAGCTTAGCTATTGGCGGGTATAAAGAGACCCAGTACTTC. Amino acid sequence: CASSLAIGGYKETQYF.

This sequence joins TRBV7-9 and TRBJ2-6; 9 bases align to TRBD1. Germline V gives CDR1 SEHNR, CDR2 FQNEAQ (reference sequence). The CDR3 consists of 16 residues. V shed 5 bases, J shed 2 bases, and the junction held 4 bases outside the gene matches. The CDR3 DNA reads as TGTGCCAGCAGCCCGACAGGGGGGGCTGGGGCCAACGTCCTGACTTTC. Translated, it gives CASSPTGGAGANVLTF.

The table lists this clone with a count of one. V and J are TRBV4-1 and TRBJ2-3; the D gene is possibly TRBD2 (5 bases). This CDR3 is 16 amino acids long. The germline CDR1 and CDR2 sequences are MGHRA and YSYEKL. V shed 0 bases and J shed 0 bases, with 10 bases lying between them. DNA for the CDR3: TGCGCCAGCAGCCAAGATGCGGGCAGTAGCACAGATACGCAGTATTTT. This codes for CASSQDAGSSTDTQYF.

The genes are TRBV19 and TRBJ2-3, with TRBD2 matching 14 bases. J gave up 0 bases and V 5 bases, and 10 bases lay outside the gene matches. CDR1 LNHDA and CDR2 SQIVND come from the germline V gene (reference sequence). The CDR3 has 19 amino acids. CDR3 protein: CASSAGTSGSWFSTDTQYF. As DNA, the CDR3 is TGTGCCAGTAGTGCCGGGACTAGCGGGAGTTGGTTTAGCACAGATACGCAGTATTTT.

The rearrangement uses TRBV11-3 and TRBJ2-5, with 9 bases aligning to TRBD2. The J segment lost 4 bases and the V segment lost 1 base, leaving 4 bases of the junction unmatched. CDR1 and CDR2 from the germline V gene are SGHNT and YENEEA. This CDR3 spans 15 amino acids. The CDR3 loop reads CASSLGGAGGETQYF. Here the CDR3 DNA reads TGTGCCAGCAGCTTAGGAGGAGCGGGGGGAGAGACCCAGTACTTC. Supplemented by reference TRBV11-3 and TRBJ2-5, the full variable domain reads EAGVVQSPRYKIIEKKQPVAFWCNPISGHNTLYWYLQNLGQGPELLIRYENEEAVDDSQLPKDRFSAERLKGVDSTLKIQPAELGDSAVYLCASSLGGAGGETQYFGPGTRLLVL.

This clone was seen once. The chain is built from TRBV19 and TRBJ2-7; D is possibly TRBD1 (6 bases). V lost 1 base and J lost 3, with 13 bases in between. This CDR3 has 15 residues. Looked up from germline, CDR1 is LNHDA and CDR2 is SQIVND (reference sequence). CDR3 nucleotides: TGTGCCAGTAGTATAGGGACAGTAGGATTCTACGAGCAGTACTTC. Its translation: CASSIGTVGFYEQYF.

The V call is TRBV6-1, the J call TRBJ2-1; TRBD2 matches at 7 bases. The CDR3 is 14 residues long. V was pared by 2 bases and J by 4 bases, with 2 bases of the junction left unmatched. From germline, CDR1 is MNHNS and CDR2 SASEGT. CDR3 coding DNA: TGTGCCAGCAGTGAATGGGGAGGGTACAATGAGCAGTTCTTC. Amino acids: CASSEWGGYNEQFF.

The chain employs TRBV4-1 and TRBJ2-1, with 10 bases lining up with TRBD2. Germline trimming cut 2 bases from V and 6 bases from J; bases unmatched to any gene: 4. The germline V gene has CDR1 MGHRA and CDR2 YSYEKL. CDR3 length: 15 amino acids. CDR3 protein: CASSQLAGARNEQFF. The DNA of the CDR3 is TGCGCCAGCAGCCAACTAGCGGGAGCTCGCAATGAGCAGTTCTTC.

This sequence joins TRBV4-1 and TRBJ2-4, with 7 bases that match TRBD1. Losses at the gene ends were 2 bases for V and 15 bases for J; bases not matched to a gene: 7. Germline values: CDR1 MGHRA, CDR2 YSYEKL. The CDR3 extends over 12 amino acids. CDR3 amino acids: CASSQPPGQSYF. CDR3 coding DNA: TGCGCCAGCAGCCAACCACCGGGACAGTCGTACTTC.

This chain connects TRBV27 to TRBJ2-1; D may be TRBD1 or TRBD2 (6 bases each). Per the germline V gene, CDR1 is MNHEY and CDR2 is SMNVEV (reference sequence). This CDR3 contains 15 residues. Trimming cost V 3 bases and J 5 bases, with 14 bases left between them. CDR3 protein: CASSLGGNSNNEQFF. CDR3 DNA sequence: TGTGCCAGCAGTTTGGGGGGCAACAGCAACAATGAGCAGTTCTTC.